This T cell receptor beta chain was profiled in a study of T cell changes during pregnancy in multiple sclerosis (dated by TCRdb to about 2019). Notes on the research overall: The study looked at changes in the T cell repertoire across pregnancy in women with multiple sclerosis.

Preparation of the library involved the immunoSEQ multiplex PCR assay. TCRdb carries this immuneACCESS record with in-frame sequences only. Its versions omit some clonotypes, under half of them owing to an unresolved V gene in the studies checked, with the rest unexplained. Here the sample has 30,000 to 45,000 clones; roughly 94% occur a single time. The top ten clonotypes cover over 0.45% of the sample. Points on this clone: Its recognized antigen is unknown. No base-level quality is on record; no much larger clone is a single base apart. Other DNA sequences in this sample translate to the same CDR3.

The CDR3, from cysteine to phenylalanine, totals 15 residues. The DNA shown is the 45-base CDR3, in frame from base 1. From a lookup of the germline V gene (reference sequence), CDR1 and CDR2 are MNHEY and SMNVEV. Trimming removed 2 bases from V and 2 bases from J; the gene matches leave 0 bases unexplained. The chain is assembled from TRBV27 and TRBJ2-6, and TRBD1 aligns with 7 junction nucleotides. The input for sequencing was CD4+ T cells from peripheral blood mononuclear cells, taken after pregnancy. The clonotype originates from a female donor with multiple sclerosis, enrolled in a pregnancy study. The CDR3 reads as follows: CASSLQGAGANVLTF. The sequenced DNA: TGTGCCAGCAGTTTACAGGGGGCTGGGGCCAACGTCCTGACTTTC.